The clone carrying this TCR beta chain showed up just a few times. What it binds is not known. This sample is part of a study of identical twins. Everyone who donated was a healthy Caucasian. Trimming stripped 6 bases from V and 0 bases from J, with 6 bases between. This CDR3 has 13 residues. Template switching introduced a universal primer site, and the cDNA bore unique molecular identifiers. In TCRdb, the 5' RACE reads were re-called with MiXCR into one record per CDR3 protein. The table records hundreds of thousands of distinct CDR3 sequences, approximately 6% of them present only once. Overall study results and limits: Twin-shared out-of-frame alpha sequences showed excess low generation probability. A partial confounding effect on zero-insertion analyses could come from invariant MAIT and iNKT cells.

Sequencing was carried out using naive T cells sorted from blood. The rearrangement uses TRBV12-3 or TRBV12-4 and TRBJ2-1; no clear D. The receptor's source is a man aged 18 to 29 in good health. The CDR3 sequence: CASRIGSYNEQFF. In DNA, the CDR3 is TGTGCCAGCAGGATCGGCTCCTACAATGAGCAGTTCTTC.